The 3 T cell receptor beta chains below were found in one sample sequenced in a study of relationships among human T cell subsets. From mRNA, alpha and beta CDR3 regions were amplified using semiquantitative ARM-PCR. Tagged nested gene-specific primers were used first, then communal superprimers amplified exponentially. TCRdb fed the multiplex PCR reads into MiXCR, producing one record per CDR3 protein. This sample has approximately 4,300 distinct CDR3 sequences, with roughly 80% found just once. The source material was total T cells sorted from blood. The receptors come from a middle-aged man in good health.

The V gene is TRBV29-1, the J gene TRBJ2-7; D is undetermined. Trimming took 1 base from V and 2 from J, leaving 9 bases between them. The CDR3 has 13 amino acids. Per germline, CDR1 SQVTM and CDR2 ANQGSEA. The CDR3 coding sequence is TGCAGCGTTGAAGTATCAAGTCCCTACGAGCAGTACTTC. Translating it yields CSVEVSSPYEQYF.

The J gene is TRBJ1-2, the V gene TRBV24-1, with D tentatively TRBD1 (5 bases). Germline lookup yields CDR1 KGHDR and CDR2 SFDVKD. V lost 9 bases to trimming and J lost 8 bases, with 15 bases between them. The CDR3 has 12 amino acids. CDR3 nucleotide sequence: TGTGCCACCGCAGGGCTGGATGACGGCTACACCTTC. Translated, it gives CATAGLDDGYTF.

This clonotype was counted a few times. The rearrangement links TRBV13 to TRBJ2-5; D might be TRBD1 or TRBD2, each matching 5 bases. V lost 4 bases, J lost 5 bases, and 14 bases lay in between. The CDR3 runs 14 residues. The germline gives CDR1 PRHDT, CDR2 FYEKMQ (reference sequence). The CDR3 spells CASSSWTEGETQYF. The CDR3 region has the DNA TGTGCCAGCAGCTCCTGGACCGAGGGGGAGACCCAGTACTTC. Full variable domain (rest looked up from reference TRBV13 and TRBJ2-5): AAGVIQSPRHLIKEKRETATLKCYPIPRHDTVYWYQQGPGQDPQFLISFYEKMQSDKGSIPDRFSAQQFSDYHSELNMSSLELGDSALYFCASSSWTEGETQYFGPGTRLLVL.